The 19 T cell receptor beta chains reported below all come from one sample, sequenced in a study of blood T cells in healthy people across ages. A J-beta primer mix and a sample-barcoded 5' primer were used in a second PCR of about 7 to 12 cycles. TCRdb independently ran MiXCR on the 5' RACE reads; one entry per CDR3 protein. The sample yields fewer than 1,000,000 distinct CDR3 sequences, about 47% seen once. Sequenced input: blood. These receptors were collected from a man older than 75 in good health.

There are a few counts of this clonotype. V usage is TRBV28 and J usage is TRBJ2-3, with D perhaps given as TRBD1 or TRBD2 (5 bases each). Germline assignment: CDR1 MDHEN and CDR2 SYDVKM. The ends were cut back, 5 bases at V and 0 bases at J, with 12 bases in the middle. The CDR3 consists of 15 residues. The CDR3 loop reads CASSPFGASTDTQYF. CDR3 bases: TGTGCCAGCAGTCCCTTCGGGGCTAGCACAGATACGCAGTATTTT.

J is TRBJ2-6 and V is TRBV29-1; D assignment may be TRBD1 or TRBD2 (6 bases each). Germline V gene lookup returns CDR1 SQVTM and CDR2 ANQGSEA. V gave up 3 bases and J gave up 10 bases, with 16 bases separating them. The CDR3 has 14 amino acids. The CDR3 nucleotides read TGCAGCGTTGAGGAGACGGGGGCACCAAACGTCCTGACTTTC. This codes for CSVEETGAPNVLTF.

This clonotype was counted a few times. The chain combines TRBV20-1 with TRBJ2-5, with TRBD2 as a possible D gene (6 bases). V dropped 3 bases and J dropped 3 bases, with 11 bases sitting between them. From germline, CDR1 is DFQATT and CDR2 SNEGSKA (reference sequence). The CDR3 runs 13 residues. This CDR3 is CSASQRREETQYF. The CDR3 DNA is TGCAGTGCTAGTCAAAGGAGGGAAGAGACCCAGTACTTC.

The chain carries TRBV28 and TRBJ1-5, with a weak D call TRBD1 (6 bases). The CDR3 runs to 13 residues. Germline V gene data show CDR1 as MDHEN and CDR2 as SYDVKM. Trimming cost V 4 bases and J 6 bases, with 10 bases left between them. CDR3 region: CASSSTGLQPQHF. The CDR3 nucleotides are TGTGCCAGCAGTTCTACAGGGCTTCAGCCCCAGCATTTT. Filled out from reference TRBV28 and TRBJ1-5, the complete variable domain reads DVKVTQSSRYLVKRTGEKVFLECVQDMDHENMFWYRQDPGLGLRLIYFSYDVKMKEKGDIPEGYSVSREKKERFSLILESASTNQTSMYLCASSSTGLQPQHFGDGTRLSIL.

CDR3 in amino acids: CASSKGLAGASPDTQYF. The DNA for the CDR3 is TGTGCCAGCAGCAAGGGCCTAGCGGGGGCTTCCCCAGATACGCAGTATTTT. The V gene is TRBV12-3 or TRBV12-4, the J gene TRBJ2-3; 10 bases are a match to TRBD2. Trimming removed 6 bases from V and 4 bases from J; junction bases left unmatched: 13. The CDR3 has 17 amino acids.

The rearrangement joins TRBV5-6 to TRBJ2-4; 7 nucleotides agree with TRBD1. This CDR3 has 16 amino acids. With 4 bases clipped from V and 5 bases from J, the junction kept 12 bases outside the gene matches. In germline, CDR1 is SGHDT, CDR2 YYEEEE. In DNA form, the CDR3 reads TGTGCCAGCAGCCACGACAGACAGGGTCGAGAAAACATTCAGTACTTC. Amino acid sequence: CASSHDRQGRENIQYF.

This sequence joins TRBV29-1 and TRBJ1-2, with D possibly TRBD1 on 6 matching bases. There are 16 residues in the CDR3. The V gene lost 1 base and the J gene lost 4 bases, with 19 bases spanning the gap. Germline V CDR1 and CDR2: SQVTM, ANQGSEA. CDR3 residues: CSVEGPVGARGYGYTF. In DNA form, the CDR3 reads TGCAGCGTTGAAGGCCCTGTGGGGGCGCGGGGCTATGGCTACACCTTC.

This sequence joins TRBV30 and TRBJ2-3; no reliable D call. Germline CDR1 is GTSNPN and CDR2 is SVGIG (reference sequence). Trimming cost V 0 bases and J 4 bases, with 5 bases left between them. The CDR3 totals 12 residues. Here the CDR3 reads CAWSVVPDTQYF. As DNA, the CDR3 is TGTGCCTGGAGTGTAGTACCAGATACGCAGTATTTT.

The chain recombines TRBV20-1 with TRBJ2-1, with 9 bases aligning to TRBD2. Germline CDR1 is DFQATT and CDR2 is SNEGSKA (reference sequence). The V segment lost 5 bases and the J segment 8 bases; nucleotides outside the gene matches: 10. The CDR3 is made up of 14 amino acids. CDR3 sequence (DNA): TGCAGTGCTCGTGACAGCGGGGGGTACGATGAGCAGTTCTTC. It is translated as CSARDSGGYDEQFF.

This chain connects TRBV4-3 to TRBJ2-1; 9 nucleotides align to TRBD2. The V segment lost 4 bases and the J segment 5 bases; nucleotides outside the gene matches: 12. The CDR3 runs to 17 residues. CDR1 LGHNA and CDR2 YSLEER come from the germline V gene. Here the CDR3 reads CASSPGRAGGGHNEQFF. The CDR3 DNA is TGCGCCAGCAGCCCCGGACGAGCGGGAGGCGGACACAATGAGCAGTTCTTC.

The rearrangement links TRBV12-3 or TRBV12-4 to TRBJ2-3, with D uncertain. The germline V and J ends were trimmed by 6 bases and 3 bases, with 13 bases remaining between them. CDR3 length: 14 residues. CDR3 loop: CASRQIAETDTQYF. As DNA, the CDR3 is TGTGCCAGCAGGCAAATAGCCGAAACAGATACGCAGTATTTT.

The gene calls are TRBV29-1 and TRBJ2-5; 13 nucleotides match TRBD2. The CDR3 contains 14 residues. V dropped 7 bases and J dropped 11; count of bases not matched to a gene: 13. The germline V gene has CDR1 SQVTM and CDR2 ANQGSEA. Written as DNA, the CDR3 is TGCAGCGCTAGGGGACTAGCGGGACCCAATGAGCAGTACTTC. The encoded protein is CSARGLAGPNEQYF.

This clonotype has only a few counts. Germline and junction disagree at one end, which may indicate a read error. V gene TRBV20-1 combines with J gene TRBJ2-7; TRBD2 is a possible D gene (7 bases). The CDR3 totals 14 residues. Germline-derived CDR1 and CDR2 are DFQATT and SNEGSKA (reference sequence). The CDR3 loop is CSARRGRASHEQYF. The CDR3 nucleotides are TGCAGTGCTAGAAGGGGGAGGGCCTCCCACGAGCAGTACTTC.

This clonotype was counted between two and nine times. V gene TRBV5-5 combines with J gene TRBJ1-2; D is perhaps TRBD1 (6 bases). Germline V gene sequence: CDR1 SGHKS, CDR2 YYEKEE (reference sequence). CDR3 length equals 17 residues. Trimming shortened V by 6 bases and J by 0 bases, and 21 bases separated the two germline ends. This CDR3 reads CASTWENTGQANYGYTF. CDR3 sequence (DNA): TGTGCCAGCACCTGGGAAAACACAGGGCAAGCTAACTATGGCTACACCTTC.

J is TRBJ2-1 and V is TRBV29-1, with D perhaps matching TRBD2 (7 bases). CDR3 length: 20 amino acids. Per the germline V gene, CDR1 is SQVTM and CDR2 is ANQGSEA. Trimming left V 0 bases short and J 7 bases short, with 31 bases between. This CDR3 reads CSVEDRSQLSPGGRLNEQFF. As DNA, the CDR3 is TGCAGCGTTGAAGATCGGTCCCAATTGAGTCCGGGGGGCAGGCTAAATGAGCAGTTCTTC.

Of note for this clonotype: This could be a read error, since a much larger clone is one nucleotide away. The rearrangement joins TRBV7-8 to TRBJ2-1; possible D gene TRBD2, 6 bases. This CDR3 has 14 amino acids. Germline CDR1 reads SGHVS; CDR2 reads FQNEAQ. Trimming left V 8 bases short and J 3 bases short, with 14 bases between. The CDR3 loop is CASHGETSYNEQFF. CDR3 in DNA: TGTGCCAGCCACGGGGAGACTAGCTACAATGAGCAGTTCTTC.

The V gene is TRBV7-9, the J gene TRBJ2-3; unclear D gene. The CDR3 spans 15 residues. Deletions cut 5 bases from V and 5 bases from J, with 17 bases between. Germline V lookup: CDR1 SEHNR, CDR2 FQNEAQ (reference sequence). The CDR3 DNA sequence: TGTGCCAGCAGCAGACGTGCGCACGCCGGAGATACGCAGTATTTT. As protein: CASSRRAHAGDTQYF.

V usage is TRBV7-2 and J usage is TRBJ1-6; TRBD1 is a possible D gene (6 bases). This CDR3 has 15 amino acids. V dropped 7 bases and J dropped 7 bases, with 17 bases sitting between them. Germline lookup yields CDR1 SGHTA and CDR2 FQGNSA. CDR3 protein: CASTTGGGGNSPLHF. The DNA for the CDR3 is TGTGCCAGCACCACGGGAGGGGGGGGAAATTCACCCCTCCACTTT.

The CDR3: CASSRESGRTYEQYF. The DNA of the CDR3 is TGTGCCAGCAGTCGCGAAAGCGGGAGAACCTACGAGCAGTACTTC. This chain links TRBV6-5 with TRBJ2-7; TRBD2 matches 8 bases. Germline V gene data show CDR1 as MNHEY and CDR2 as SVGAGI. This CDR3 is built from 15 residues. V was clipped by 5 bases and J by 2 bases; unmatched bases: 8.